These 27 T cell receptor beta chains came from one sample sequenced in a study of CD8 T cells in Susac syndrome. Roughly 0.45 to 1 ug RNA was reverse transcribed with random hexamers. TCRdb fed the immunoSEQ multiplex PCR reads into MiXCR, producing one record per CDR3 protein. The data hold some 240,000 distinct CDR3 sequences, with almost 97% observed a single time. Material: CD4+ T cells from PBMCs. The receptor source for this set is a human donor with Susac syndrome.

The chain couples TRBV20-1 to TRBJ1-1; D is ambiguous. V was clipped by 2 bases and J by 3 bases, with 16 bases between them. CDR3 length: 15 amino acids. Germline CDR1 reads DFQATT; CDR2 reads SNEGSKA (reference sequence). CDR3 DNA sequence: TGCAGTGCTAGATCCTGGGTACAGTACGACACTGAAGCTTTCTTT. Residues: CSARSWVQYDTEAFF.

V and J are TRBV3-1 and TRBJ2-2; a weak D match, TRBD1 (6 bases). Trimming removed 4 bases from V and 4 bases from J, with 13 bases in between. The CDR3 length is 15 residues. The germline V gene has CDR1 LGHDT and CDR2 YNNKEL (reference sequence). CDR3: CASSRDRDITGELFF. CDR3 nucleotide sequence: TGTGCCAGCAGCCGCGACCGGGACATCACCGGGGAGCTGTTTTTT.

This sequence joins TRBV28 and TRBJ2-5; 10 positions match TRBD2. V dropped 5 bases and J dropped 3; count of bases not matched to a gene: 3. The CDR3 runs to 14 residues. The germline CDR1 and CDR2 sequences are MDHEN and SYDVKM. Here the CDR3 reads CASSRTSGEETQYF. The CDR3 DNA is TGTGCCAGCAGTCGGACTAGCGGTGAAGAGACCCAGTACTTC.

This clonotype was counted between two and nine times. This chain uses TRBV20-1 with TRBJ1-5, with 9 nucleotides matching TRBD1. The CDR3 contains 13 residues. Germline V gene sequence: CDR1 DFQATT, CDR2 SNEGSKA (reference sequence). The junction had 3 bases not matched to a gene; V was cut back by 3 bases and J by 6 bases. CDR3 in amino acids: CSARGQGSQPQHF. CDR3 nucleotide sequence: TGCAGTGCTAGGGGACAGGGAAGTCAGCCCCAGCATTTT.

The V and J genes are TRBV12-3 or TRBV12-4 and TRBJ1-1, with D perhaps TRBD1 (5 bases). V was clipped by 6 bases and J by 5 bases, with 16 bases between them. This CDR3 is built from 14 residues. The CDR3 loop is CASSLGVEATEAFF. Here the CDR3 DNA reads TGTGCCAGCAGCCTAGGGGTCGAGGCGACTGAAGCTTTCTTT.

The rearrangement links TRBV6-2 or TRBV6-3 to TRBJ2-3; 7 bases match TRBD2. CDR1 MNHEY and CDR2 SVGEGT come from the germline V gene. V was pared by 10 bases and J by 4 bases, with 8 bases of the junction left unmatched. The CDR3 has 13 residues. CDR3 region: CATRDYPPDTQYF. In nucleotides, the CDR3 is TGTGCCACCCGGGACTACCCACCAGATACGCAGTATTTT.

The CDR3 region has the DNA TGTGCCAGCAGTGACCCAAAGCGCACTGAAGCTTTCTTT. This encodes CASSDPKRTEAFF. The rearrangement joins TRBV2 to TRBJ1-1; D unclear. Germline lookup yields CDR1 SNHLY and CDR2 FYNNEI. This CDR3 is 13 amino acids long. Trimming removed 3 bases from V and 4 bases from J, with 9 bases in between.

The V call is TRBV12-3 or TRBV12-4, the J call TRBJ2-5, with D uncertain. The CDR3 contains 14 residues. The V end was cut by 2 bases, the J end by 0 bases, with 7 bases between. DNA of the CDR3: TGTGCCAGCAGTTTATCATCACACCAAGAGACCCAGTACTTC. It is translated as CASSLSSHQETQYF.

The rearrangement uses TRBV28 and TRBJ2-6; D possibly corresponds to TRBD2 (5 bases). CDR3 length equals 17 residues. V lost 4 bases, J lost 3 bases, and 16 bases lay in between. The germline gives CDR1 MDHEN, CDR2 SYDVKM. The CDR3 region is CASSSTLTGFGANVLTF. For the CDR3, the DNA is TGTGCCAGCAGTTCCACATTGACGGGGTTTGGGGCCAACGTCCTGACTTTC.

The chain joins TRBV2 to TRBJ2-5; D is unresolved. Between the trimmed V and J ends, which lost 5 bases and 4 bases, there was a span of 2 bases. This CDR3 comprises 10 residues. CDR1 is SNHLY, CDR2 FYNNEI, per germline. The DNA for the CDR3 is TGTGCCAGCAGTTCAGAGACCCAGTACTTC. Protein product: CASSSETQYF.

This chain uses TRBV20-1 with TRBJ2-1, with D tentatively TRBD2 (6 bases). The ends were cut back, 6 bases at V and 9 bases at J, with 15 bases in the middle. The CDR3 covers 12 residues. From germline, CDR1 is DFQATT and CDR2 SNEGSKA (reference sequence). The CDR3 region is CSAEALAPEQFF. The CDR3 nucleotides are TGCAGTGCCGAGGCCCTAGCGCCTGAGCAGTTCTTC.

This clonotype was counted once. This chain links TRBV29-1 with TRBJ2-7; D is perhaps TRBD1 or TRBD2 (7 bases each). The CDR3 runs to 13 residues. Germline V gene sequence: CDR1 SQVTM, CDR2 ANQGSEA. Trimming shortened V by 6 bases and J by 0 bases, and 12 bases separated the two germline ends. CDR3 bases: TGCAGCGTAGCGGGACAGCTCTCCTACGAGCAGTACTTC. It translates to CSVAGQLSYEQYF.

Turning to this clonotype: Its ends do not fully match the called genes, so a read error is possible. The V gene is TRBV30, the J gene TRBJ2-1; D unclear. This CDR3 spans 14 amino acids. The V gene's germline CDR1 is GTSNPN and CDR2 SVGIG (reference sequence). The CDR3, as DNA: TGTGCCTGGGGTGTACGCCTCTCCTACAATGAGCAGTTCTTC. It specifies CAWGVRLSYNEQFF.

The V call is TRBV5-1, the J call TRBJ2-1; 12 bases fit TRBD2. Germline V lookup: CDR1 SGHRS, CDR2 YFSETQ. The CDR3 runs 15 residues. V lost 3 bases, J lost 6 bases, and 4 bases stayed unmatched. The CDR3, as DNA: TGCGCCAGCAGCTCACTAGCGGGAGGATCCAATGAGCAGTTCTTC. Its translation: CASSSLAGGSNEQFF.

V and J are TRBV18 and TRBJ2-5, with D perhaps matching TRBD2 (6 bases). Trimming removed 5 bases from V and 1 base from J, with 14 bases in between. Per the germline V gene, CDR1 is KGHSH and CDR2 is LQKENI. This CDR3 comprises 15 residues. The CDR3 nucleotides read TGTGCCAGCTCAGACAGCCGGGACTCCCAAGAGACCCAGTACTTC. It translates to CASSDSRDSQETQYF.

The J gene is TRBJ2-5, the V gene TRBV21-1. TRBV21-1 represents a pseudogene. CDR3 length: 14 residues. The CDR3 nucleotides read TGTGCCAGCAGACGAAGACGAAGCCAAGAGACCCAGTACTTC. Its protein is CASRRRRSQETQYF.

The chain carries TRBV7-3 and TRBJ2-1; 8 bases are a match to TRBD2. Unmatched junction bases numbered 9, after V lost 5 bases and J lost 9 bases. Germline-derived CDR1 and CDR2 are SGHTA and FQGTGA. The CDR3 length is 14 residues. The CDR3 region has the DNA TGTGCCAGCAGCACCGGACTAGCTCCCCTTGAGCAGTTCTTC. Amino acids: CASSTGLAPLEQFF.

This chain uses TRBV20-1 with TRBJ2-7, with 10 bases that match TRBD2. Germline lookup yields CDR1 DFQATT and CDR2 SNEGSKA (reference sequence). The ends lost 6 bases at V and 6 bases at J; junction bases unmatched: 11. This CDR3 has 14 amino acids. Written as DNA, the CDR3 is TGCAGTGCCCCCAGTCTAGCGGGAGTGGTCGAGCAGTACTTC. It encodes CSAPSLAGVVEQYF.

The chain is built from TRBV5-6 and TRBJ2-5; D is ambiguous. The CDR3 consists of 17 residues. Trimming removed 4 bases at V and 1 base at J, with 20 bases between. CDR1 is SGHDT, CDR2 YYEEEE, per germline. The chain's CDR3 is CASSDLSIGQTQETQYF. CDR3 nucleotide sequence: TGTGCCAGCAGCGACCTTTCGATAGGCCAAACCCAAGAGACCCAGTACTTC.

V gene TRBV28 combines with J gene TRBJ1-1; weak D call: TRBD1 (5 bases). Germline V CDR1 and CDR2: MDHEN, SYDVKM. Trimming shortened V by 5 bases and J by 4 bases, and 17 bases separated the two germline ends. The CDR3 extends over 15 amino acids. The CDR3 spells CASSPRIGESTEAFF. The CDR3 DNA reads TGTGCCAGCAGTCCCCGTATAGGGGAGAGCACTGAAGCTTTCTTT.

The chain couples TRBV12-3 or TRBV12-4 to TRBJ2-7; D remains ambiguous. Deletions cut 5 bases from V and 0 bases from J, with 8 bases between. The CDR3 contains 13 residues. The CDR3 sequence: CASSGSSSYEQYF. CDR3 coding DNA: TGTGCCAGCAGTGGCAGCAGCTCCTACGAGCAGTACTTC.

The CDR3 region has the DNA TGCAGCGCCCGAGGATCTGGGACAGGTTCCGTCGAGCAGTACTTC. The encoded protein is CSARGSGTGSVEQYF. This rearrangement joins TRBV29-1 to TRBJ2-7; 8 bases fit TRBD1. The ends lost 7 bases at V and 6 bases at J; junction bases unmatched: 17. Germline loops: CDR1 SQVTM, CDR2 ANQGSEA. This CDR3 is 15 amino acids long.

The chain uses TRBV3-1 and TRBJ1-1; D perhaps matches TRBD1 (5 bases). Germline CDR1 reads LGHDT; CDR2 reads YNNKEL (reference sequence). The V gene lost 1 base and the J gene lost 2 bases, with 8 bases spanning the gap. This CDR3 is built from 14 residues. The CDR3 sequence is CASSQGTQNTEAFF. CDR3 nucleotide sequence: TGTGCCAGCAGCCAAGGGACACAAAACACTGAAGCTTTCTTT.

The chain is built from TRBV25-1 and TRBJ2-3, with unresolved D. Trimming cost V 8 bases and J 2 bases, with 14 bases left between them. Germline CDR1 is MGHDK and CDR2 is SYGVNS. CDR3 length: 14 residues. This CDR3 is CASRRRAHTDTQYF. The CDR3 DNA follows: TGTGCCAGCCGACGCCGGGCCCACACAGATACGCAGTATTTT.

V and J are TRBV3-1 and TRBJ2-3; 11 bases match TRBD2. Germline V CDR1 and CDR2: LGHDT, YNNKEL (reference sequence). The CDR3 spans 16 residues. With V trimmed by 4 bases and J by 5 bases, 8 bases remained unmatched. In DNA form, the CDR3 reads TGTGCCAGCAGCCGTACTAGCGGGAGAGTCGGAGATACGCAGTATTTT. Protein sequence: CASSRTSGRVGDTQYF.

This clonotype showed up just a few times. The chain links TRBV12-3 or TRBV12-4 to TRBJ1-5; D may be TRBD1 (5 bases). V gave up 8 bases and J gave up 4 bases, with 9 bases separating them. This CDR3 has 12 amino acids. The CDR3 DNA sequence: TGTGCCAGCTCAGGGTCGAATCAGCCCCAGCATTTT. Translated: CASSGSNQPQHF.

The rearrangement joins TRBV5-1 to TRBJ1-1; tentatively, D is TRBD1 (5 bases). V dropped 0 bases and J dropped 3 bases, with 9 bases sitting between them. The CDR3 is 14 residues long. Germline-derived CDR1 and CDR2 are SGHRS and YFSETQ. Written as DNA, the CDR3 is TGCGCCAGCAGCTTGGTTGGGACCTACACTGAAGCTTTCTTT. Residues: CASSLVGTYTEAFF.